These T cell receptor beta chains were read from a single sample in a study of T cell repertoires in ileal Crohn's disease. TCRdb keeps only in-frame clones here, not all; method: immunoSEQ multiplex PCR. This sample carries 15,000 to 20,000 clones, 70% to 80% of them seen once, and the ten largest clones take less than 5%. The sample was ileal tissue. These receptors all stem from an adult with Crohn's disease. Each CDR3 is given with its conserved first and last residue. Each record gives: D gene, J gene, V gene, clone size, CDR3 DNA, CDR3 protein. The D gene is left open where the match is weak. Some rows mark clone size as missing; the rest say once, few, many or name a class of expanded clone.

>-|TRBJ1-4|TRBV4-3|-
TGCGCCAGCAGCCAAGATGTGTCTCAGGGTGAAAAACTGTTTTTT
CASSQDVSQGEKLFF
>-|TRBJ2-7|TRBV6-1|-
TGTGCCAGCAGTGAGTACGGCTACGAGCAGTACTTC
CASSEYGYEQYF
>TRBD1|TRBJ2-5|TRBV5-4|-
TGTGCCAGCAGCCCGGGACAGGGGAAGACCCAGTACTTC
CASSPGQGKTQYF
>TRBD2|TRBJ2-7|TRBV9|-
TGTGCCAGCAGCGTAGGGAATGCGGGAGTCCAGAACGAGCAGTACTTC
CASSVGNAGVQNEQYF
>-|TRBJ2-5|TRBV6-6|-
TGTGCCAGCAGCCATCGGGGCGCGGAGGAGACCCAGTACTTC
CASSHRGAEETQYF
>-|TRBJ2-1|TRBV27|-
TGTGCCAGCAGTTTAGGAGTGCAGGGCCGGAGTGAGCAGTTCTTC
CASSLGVQGRSEQFF
>-|TRBJ2-1|TRBV27|few
TGTGCCAGCAGCCCCCCCCGGAGGAAGTCCTACAATGAGCAGTTCTTC
CASSPPRRKSYNEQFF
>-|TRBJ2-5|TRBV27|-
TGTGCCACCCAGGAATCCAGGACTACGAATTCCCAGTACTTC
CATQESRTTNSQYF
>TRBD1|TRBJ1-6|TRBV5-5|-
TGTGCCAGCAGCTGGGACAGGGTTAATTCACCCCTCCACTTT
CASSWDRVNSPLHF
>TRBD1|TRBJ2-7|TRBV10-1|-
TGCGCCAGCAGTGAGTACCGACAGGGGATACACGAGCAGTACTTC
CASSEYRQGIHEQYF
>TRBD1|TRBJ1-2|TRBV6-6|-
TGTGCCAGCAGCGAGACAGGGAATGGCTACACCTTC
CASSETGNGYTF
>-|TRBJ2-1|TRBV27|few
TGTGCCAGCAGTTTAGCAGGGCGTTACAATGAGCAGTTCTTC
CASSLAGRYNEQFF
>-|TRBJ1-3|TRBV4-2|-
TGTGCCAGCAGCCCCCGGGGAAACACCATATATTTT
CASSPRGNTIYF
>-|TRBJ1-1|TRBV29-1|-
TGCAGCGTGGGATGGGGAGGGGAAGCTTTCTTT
CSVGWGGEAFF
>-|TRBJ2-3|TRBV5-4|-
TGTGCCAGCAGCCTGAGACCTAATACGCAGTATTTT
CASSLRPNTQYF
>-|TRBJ1-3|TRBV6-8|-
TGTGCCAGCAGGATGGACGGCCGCTCTGGAAACACCATATATTTT
CASRMDGRSGNTIYF
>-|TRBJ2-1|TRBV6-1|-
TGTGCCACCCAGATTATTGGGGGCTACCCGAATGAGCAGTTCTTC
CATQIIGGYPNEQFF
>-|TRBJ1-4|TRBV2|-
TGTGCCAGCAGTGACATATGGGAGCCTGAAAAACTGTTTTTT
CASSDIWEPEKLFF
>-|TRBJ2-2|TRBV2|-
TGTGCCAGCAAGGTTGCGGGAGCCAGGGGCGGGGAGCTGTTTTTT
CASKVAGARGGELFF
>TRBD1|TRBJ2-3|TRBV4-1|-
TGCGCCAGCAGCCCCCAACCGGGACAGGGAACAGATACGCAGTATTTT
CASSPQPGQGTDTQYF
>TRBD2|TRBJ2-3|TRBV28|medium-sized
TGTGCCAGCAGCCCGGCGGGAGTTAGCACAGATACGCAGTATTTT
CASSPAGVSTDTQYF
>-|TRBJ2-3|TRBV4-3|-
TGCGCCAGCAGCCAAGAGGCGATCGTTCGCACAGATACGCAGTATTTT
CASSQEAIVRTDTQYF
>TRBD1|TRBJ1-1|TRBV25-1|-
TGTGCCAGCAGTCCCCAGACAGGGAGGTACACTGAAGCTTTCTTT
CASSPQTGRYTEAFF
>TRBD1|TRBJ2-3|TRBV19|-
TGTGCCAGTAGTAGCACCGGGACAGGGGGCTTGGATACGCAGTATTTT
CASSSTGTGGLDTQYF
>-|TRBJ2-7|TRBV28|-
TGTGCCAGCACCTTTCGGGACACGAGATTTGGGCAGTACTTC
CASTFRDTRFGQYF
>TRBD1|TRBJ2-7|TRBV18|-
TGTGCCAGCTCAACGGGGACAGCATCCTACGAGCAGTACTTC
CASSTGTASYEQYF
>-|TRBJ2-5|TRBV5-1|-
TGCGCCAGCAGCTTGGAGGGCACTGTGACCCAGTACTTC
CASSLEGTVTQYF
>-|TRBJ1-4|TRBV12-5|-
TGTGCTAGTGGTTTGGTACAGAATTCTCCCCCAAAACTGTTTTTT
CASGLVQNSPPKLFF
>-|TRBJ2-1|TRBV11-2|once
TGTGCCAGCAGCCCGGGACGTCCCAATGAGCAGTTCTTC
CASSPGRPNEQFF
>-|TRBJ2-2|TRBV5-4|-
TGTGCCAGCAGCTTGGCGGGGCGGAACACCGGGGAGCTGTTTTTT
CASSLAGRNTGELFF
>TRBD1|TRBJ2-7|TRBV6-5|-
TGTGCCAGCAAAACTTACAGGGGATTACACGAGCAGTACTTC
CASKTYRGLHEQYF
>-|TRBJ2-2|TRBV18|-
TGTGCCAGCTCAAACAGGGATACCGGGGAGCTGTTTTTT
CASSNRDTGELFF
>-|TRBJ1-4|TRBV4-1|-
TGCGCCAGCAGCCAAGGTTCCGGTAATTCGGGTGAAAAACTGTTTTTT
CASSQGSGNSGEKLFF
>-|TRBJ1-4|TRBV7-9|-
TGTGCCAGCAGCTTAGGGGAACAGGCCCCTAATGAAAAACTGTTTTTT
CASSLGEQAPNEKLFF
>TRBD2|TRBJ2-7|TRBV5-5|-
TGTGCCAGCAGCTTGGATAGCGGGGGCCCTTACGAGCAGTACTTC
CASSLDSGGPYEQYF
>-|TRBJ2-1|TRBV2|-
TGTGCCAGCTGCCGGGACGCCTCTCTTTTAATCACGGGTGAGCAGTTCTTC
CASCRDASLLITGEQFF
>-|TRBJ2-5|TRBV2|-
TGTGCCAGCACGCGAGAGGGGGAGACCCAGTACTTC
CASTREGETQYF
>TRBD1|TRBJ1-2|TRBV6-1|large
TGTGCCAGCAGTATGCTGCGACAGGGCAATGGCTACACCTTC
CASSMLRQGNGYTF
>-|TRBJ1-6|TRBV9|-
TGTGCCAGCAGCGTAGAACAGGGAGGATCACCCCTCCACTTT
CASSVEQGGSPLHF
>TRBD2|TRBJ2-5|TRBV4-1|few
TGCGCCAGCAGCCAAGACCTAGCGGGAAGGGAGACCCAGTACTTC
CASSQDLAGRETQYF
>TRBD2|TRBJ2-1|TRBV7-2|-
TGTGCCAGCAGCCCCCAGACTAGCGGGACATTCTTC
CASSPQTSGTFF
>-|TRBJ2-1|TRBV5-1|-
TGCGCCAGCAGCATATCTAGCGTTACCTCCTACAATGAGCAGTTCTTC
CASSISSVTSYNEQFF
>-|TRBJ2-7|TRBV18|once
TGTGCCAGCTCACGCCCTCCGCAGGGCAGCTCCTACGAGCAGTACTTC
CASSRPPQGSSYEQYF
>-|TRBJ1-1|TRBV5-1|once
TGCGCCAGCAGCTTAGTCCTTGCCGACACTGAAGCTTTCTTT
CASSLVLADTEAFF
>-|TRBJ1-1|TRBV11-2|few
TGTGCCAGCAGCTTAGTAGGTGCTTCCCGGGCTTTCTTT
CASSLVGASRAFF
>-|TRBJ1-1|TRBV5-3|-
TGTGCCAGAAGCCGAACCCGGACAGTCAACACTGAAGCTTTCTTT
CARSRTRTVNTEAFF
>TRBD1|TRBJ2-7|TRBV19|few
TGTGCCAGTAGCATGGCGTCAGGGGGTTTCTACGAGCAGTACTTC
CASSMASGGFYEQYF
>-|TRBJ2-3|TRBV6-4|-
TGTGCCAGCAGACAGACGGGGGGCTGCACAGATACGCAGTATTTT
CASRQTGGCTDTQYF
>-|TRBJ2-7|TRBV2|-
TGTGCCAGCAGTGAAAGTGGCAGGGCGAGCTCCTACGAGCAGTACTTC
CASSESGRASSYEQYF
>-|TRBJ1-2|TRBV12-5|-
TGTGCTAGTGGTTTGATGGCGTCGGTGGGCAGGGGATTCTATGGCTACACCTTC
CASGLMASVGRGFYGYTF
>-|TRBJ1-5|TRBV18|-
TGTGCCAGCTCACAGGGGACGATTTACGGTAGCAATCAGCCCCAGCATTTT
CASSQGTIYGSNQPQHF
>-|TRBJ1-2|TRBV5-6|few
TGTGCCAGCAGCTTGGTGATCGTCTTGGACTATGGCTACACCTTC
CASSLVIVLDYGYTF